Listed below are T cell receptor beta chains from one sample, sequenced in a study of beta chain features in type 1 diabetes. Some clones are missing from TCRdb's copy, which holds only in-frame ones; the method was immunoSEQ multiplex PCR. The sample consists of approximately 140,000 clones, 48% of them appearing once. The material sequenced was Tregs from blood. These receptors were obtained from a man between 18 and 35 years old in good health. Each CDR3 is given with its conserved first and last residue. The order of the fields is clone size, V gene, J gene, CDR3 length, CDR3 protein. For some rows the clone size is stated as once, few or many, or as a class when expanded; others skip it.

size: .
V: TRBV30
J: TRBJ1-2
length: 13
CDR3: CAWSVRRVDGYTF

size: .
V: TRBV15
J: .
length: 16
CDR3: CATSRDPRVPSYEQYF

size: .
V: TRBV6-5
J: TRBJ2-7
length: 12
CDR3: CASSYGGSEQYF

size: .
V: TRBV7-2
J: TRBJ2-7
length: 17
CDR3: CASSLTGSGTFSYEQYF

size: .
V: TRBV5-6
J: TRBJ1-5
length: 14
CDR3: CASSLGRAVQPQHF

size: few
V: TRBV5-1
J: TRBJ2-3
length: 15
CDR3: CASSTGQGASDTQYF

size: .
V: TRBV11-3
J: TRBJ2-5
length: 15
CDR3: CASSHGQRSQETQYF

size: few
V: TRBV29-1
J: TRBJ2-7
length: 15
CDR3: CSVEFRLAATYEQYF

size: .
V: TRBV30
J: TRBJ1-5
length: 13
CDR3: CAWSIKKQGPQHF

size: .
V: TRBV5-1
J: TRBJ1-6
length: 16
CDR3: CASSLLSGDGNSPLHF

size: .
V: TRBV5-1
J: TRBJ2-7
length: 13
CDR3: CASSSTGQYEQYF

size: .
V: TRBV6-6
J: TRBJ1-6
length: 15
CDR3: CASRKTGVGNSPLHF

size: .
V: TRBV7-2
J: TRBJ2-6
length: 16
CDR3: CASSLTRLLGANVLTF

size: .
V: TRBV7-9
J: TRBJ1-1
length: 14
CDR3: CASSLSGGFTEAFF

size: .
V: TRBV4-3
J: TRBJ1-2
length: 17
CDR3: CASSPRHLPGRPLGYTF

size: .
V: TRBV29-1
J: TRBJ2-2
length: 14
CDR3: CSAPTRGSGGELFF

size: .
V: TRBV28
J: TRBJ1-6
length: 15
CDR3: CASSLLAGVGSPLHF

size: .
V: TRBV7-8
J: TRBJ2-7
length: 14
CDR3: CASSLVGGVHEQYF

size: few
V: TRBV15
J: TRBJ2-7
length: 15
CDR3: CATSLGRAAFYEQYF

size: .
V: TRBV5-4
J: TRBJ2-5
length: 15
CDR3: CASSLGQGIQETQYF

size: .
V: TRBV7-2
J: TRBJ2-7
length: 12
CDR3: CASSVQGYEQYF

size: .
V: TRBV6-6
J: TRBJ1-2
length: 15
CDR3: CASSGAAGGDYGYTF

size: .
V: TRBV9
J: TRBJ2-5
length: 15
CDR3: CASSVDPQSQETQYF

size: .
V: TRBV30
J: TRBJ2-1
length: 14
CDR3: CACRTSDTYNEQFF

size: .
V: TRBV7-2
J: TRBJ1-2
length: 15
CDR3: CASSLAQSTGYGYTF

size: few
V: TRBV4-2
J: TRBJ1-2
length: 12
CDR3: CASSQDGGSRLF

size: .
V: TRBV10-3
J: TRBJ2-7
length: 16
CDR3: CAISEARGQGAYEQYF

size: .
V: TRBV6-1
J: TRBJ2-1
length: 13
CDR3: CASSATGFNEQFF

size: few
V: TRBV20-1
J: TRBJ1-5
length: 11
CDR3: CSARETETQHF

size: few
V: TRBV5-4
J: TRBJ2-5
length: 14
CDR3: CASGRQDLEETQYF

size: .
V: TRBV7-3
J: TRBJ2-2
length: 12
CDR3: CASSYDRRELFF

size: .
V: TRBV2
J: TRBJ2-3
length: 13
CDR3: CASSSQGTDTQYF

size: few
V: TRBV11-2
J: TRBJ1-1
length: 14
CDR3: CASSSEFMNTEAFF

size: .
V: TRBV5-1
J: TRBJ1-4
length: 14
CDR3: CASSLISGNEKLFF

size: few
V: TRBV19
J: TRBJ1-5
length: 14
CDR3: CASSLTSEGQPQHF

size: .
V: TRBV7-2
J: TRBJ1-1
length: 13
CDR3: CASSSQWNTEAFF

size: .
V: TRBV6-5
J: TRBJ1-4
length: 16
CDR3: CASSYGIGQGAEKLFF

size: once
V: TRBV4-3
J: TRBJ2-3
length: 19
CDR3: CASSQEIVSRRGSTDTQYF

size: once
V: TRBV6-1
J: TRBJ1-4
length: 13
CDR3: CASEGSTNEKLFF

size: few
V: TRBV7-2
J: TRBJ2-2
length: 15
CDR3: CASSSRLAGPGELFF

size: .
V: TRBV9
J: TRBJ2-3
length: 15
CDR3: CASSKSGVNTDTQYF